This TCR beta chain stems from a study of patients and donors after allogeneic stem cell transplantation. In this sample, this clonotype turned up a few times. V dropped 5 bases and J dropped 6 bases, with 12 bases sitting between them. CDR3 length equals 13 residues. Germline V gene data show CDR1 as SGHVS and CDR2 as FNYEAQ. TCRdb fed the RT-PCR reads into MiXCR, producing one record per CDR3 protein. The sample consists of about a million distinct CDR3 sequences, roughly 18% of them appearing once. The rearrangement joins TRBV7-6 to TRBJ2-3; D unresolved. This clonotype was sampled from a human donor who was either an allogeneic HSCT recipient or a stem cell or donor lymphocyte infusion donor (not recorded which). It is not recorded whose cells these are; they may come from a transplant donor. Sequenced input: blood, either unsorted or a sorted T cell fraction (not recorded which). The CDR3 loop reads CASSNLLWDTQYF. Here the CDR3 DNA reads TGTGCCAGCAGCAATCTTTTATGGGATACGCAGTATTTT. The whole variable domain, filled in from reference TRBV7-6 and TRBJ2-3, reads GAGVSQSPRYKVTKRGQDVALRCDPISGHVSLYWYRQALGQGPEFLTYFNYEAQQDKSGLPNDRFSAERPEGSISTLTIQRTEQRDSAMYRCASSNLLWDTQYFGPGTRLTVL.